This TCR beta chain was found in a study of breast tumors, draining lymph nodes, adjacent tissues. This CDR3 is 13 amino acids long. J was trimmed by 4 bases and V by 5 bases; bases with no gene match: 8. The germline V gene encodes CDR1 SQVTM and CDR2 ANQGSEA. This clonotype has ten or more counts. TCRdb re-called the multiplex PCR reads with MiXCR, one entry per CDR3 protein. Of 30,000 to 40,000 distinct CDR3 sequences listed, 36% were seen once; the top ten hold under 13%. This clonotype was sampled from a female donor with breast cancer. Some clones in this sample may be carry-over from other donors' samples. The sample was breast tumor tissue. V gene TRBV29-1 combines with J gene TRBJ2-7, with TRBD2 identical over 7 bases. The CDR3 nucleotides are TGCAGCGTTTTTGCGGGAGTAGGTTACGAGCAGTACTTC. Its protein product is CSVFAGVGYEQYF.